One and the same sample provided the 27 T cell receptor beta chains below, sequenced in a study of blood T cell repertoires in COVID-19. The table came from immunoSEQ multiplex PCR; TCRdb's copy has only in-frame clones and leaves some out. The sample includes 200,000 to 300,000 clones, about 83% of them seen just once. The sequencing sample was made of peripheral blood. These receptors all come from a human donor in a cohort sampled during active COVID-19.

The chain is built from TRBV21-1 and TRBJ2-2; the table names TRBD2, a call not compared with the DNA. TRBV21-1 is a listed pseudogene. The CDR3 loop spans 14 amino acids. The CDR3 sequence is CASSKAREGWELFF. DNA of the CDR3: TGTGCCAGCAGCAAAGCGCGAGAGGGTTGGGAGCTGTTTTTT.

The CDR3 nucleotides are TGTGCCAGCAGAGCGGGACAGGTCCCCTACGAGCAGTACTTC. It encodes CASRAGQVPYEQYF. V and J are TRBV5-4 and TRBJ2-7; TRBD1 is a possible D gene (8 bases). Per germline, CDR1 SGHNT and CDR2 YYREEE (reference sequence). This CDR3 spans 14 amino acids. V shed 5 bases and J shed 2 bases, with 14 bases lying between them.

The V gene is TRBV7-3, the J gene TRBJ2-1; D is ambiguous. The CDR3 extends over 14 amino acids. Trimming left V 2 bases short and J 9 bases short, with 14 bases between. Germline CDR1 reads SGHTA; CDR2 reads FQGTGA. The CDR3 spells CASSLGSSSGEQFF. CDR3 nucleotide sequence: TGTGCCAGCAGCTTAGGTTCTAGTTCGGGTGAGCAGTTCTTC.

This clone was recorded a few times. The rearrangement links TRBV11-2 to TRBJ1-5; D gene uncertain. The V and J ends lost 5 bases and 4 bases respectively, with 12 bases between them. Per the germline V gene, CDR1 is SGHAT and CDR2 is FQNNGV. CDR3 length equals 14 residues. CDR3 amino acids: CASSPGLFNQPQHF. The CDR3 DNA reads TGTGCCAGCAGCCCCGGACTCTTTAATCAGCCCCAGCATTTT.

J is TRBJ1-2 and V is TRBV9; D is unresolved. This CDR3 has 10 amino acids. Per the germline V gene, CDR1 is SGDLS and CDR2 is YYNGEE. Trimming left V 5 bases short and J 6 bases short, with 5 bases between. This CDR3 is CASRGDGYTF. In nucleotides, the CDR3 is TGTGCCAGCAGGGGAGATGGCTACACCTTC.

This clone was seen once. J is TRBJ1-1 and V is TRBV7-2, with D maybe TRBD1 (6 bases). V lost 1 base to trimming and J lost 0 bases, with 12 bases between them. CDR1 and CDR2 (germline): SGHTA, FQGNSA. The CDR3 sequence is 16 residues long. The CDR3 DNA reads as TGTGCCAGCAGCTTAGGGACAGTTTTGATGAACACTGAAGCTTTCTTT. Protein product: CASSLGTVLMNTEAFF.

This clone was counted a few times. The rearrangement joins TRBV10-3 to TRBJ2-3; 9 bases line up with TRBD2. Germline V CDR1 and CDR2: ENHRY, SYGVKD. Trimming took 6 bases from V and 1 from J; bases not matched to a gene: 5. The CDR3 contains 15 residues. The CDR3 sequence is CAISHSGSGTDTQYF. The CDR3 DNA reads as TGTGCCATCAGCCATAGCGGGAGTGGCACAGATACGCAGTATTTT.

This chain uses TRBV4-1 with TRBJ2-1, with 10 bases matching TRBD1. The length of the CDR3 is 16 residues. Germline CDR1 and CDR2: MGHRA and YSYEKL. The ends lost 3 bases at V and 8 bases at J; junction bases unmatched: 10. The CDR3 loop is CASSQGPGQGGYEQFF. For the CDR3, the DNA is TGCGCCAGCAGCCAGGGCCCCGGACAGGGGGGCTATGAGCAGTTCTTC.

The chain uses TRBV7-9 and TRBJ2-5; D possibly corresponds to TRBD2 (5 bases). The V end lost 7 bases, the J end lost 5 bases, and 14 bases lay between the germline ends. Germline loops: CDR1 SEHNR, CDR2 FQNEAQ (reference sequence). The CDR3 is 13 amino acids. Written as DNA, the CDR3 is TGTGCCAGCACCCCAGGACCGGGGGAGACCCAGTACTTC. Its protein product is CASTPGPGETQYF.

This clone has just one count. The genes are TRBV5-6 and TRBJ2-7; TRBD2 matches at 9 bases. Trimming took 4 bases from V and 0 from J; bases not matched to a gene: 11. CDR1 is SGHDT and CDR2 is YYEEEE in the germline V gene. The CDR3 length is 17 residues. The CDR3 region has the DNA TGTGCCAGCAGCCCCCTGAGTAGCGGGAGTATCTCCTACGAGCAGTACTTC. It encodes CASSPLSSGSISYEQYF.

In this sample, this clone turned up many times. Other DNA sequences in the same sample also yield this CDR3. The genes are TRBV20-1 and TRBJ1-2; D not certain. V was cut by 3 bases and J by 2 bases, with 4 bases left in between. From germline, CDR1 is DFQATT and CDR2 SNEGSKA (reference sequence). The CDR3 extends over 11 amino acids. CDR3 in DNA: TGCAGTGCTAGCGTAAACTATGGCTACACCTTC. Its translation is CSASVNYGYTF.

V and J are TRBV7-2 and TRBJ1-2; 7 nucleotides agree with TRBD1. With V trimmed by 5 bases and J by 0 bases, 9 bases remained unmatched. Germline lookup yields CDR1 SGHTA and CDR2 FQGNSA. CDR3 length equals 16 residues. The CDR3 protein is CASSPDRSRTNYGYTF. DNA of the CDR3: TGTGCCAGCAGCCCGGACAGGAGTAGAACTAACTATGGCTACACCTTC.

V is TRBV6-5 and J is TRBJ2-3, with 11 bases identical to TRBD2. Germline loops: CDR1 MNHEY, CDR2 SVGAGI. This CDR3 contains 15 residues. V lost 9 bases, J lost 4 bases, and 9 bases stayed unmatched. CDR3 sequence reads: CASRRTSGFPDTQYF. The DNA of the CDR3 is TGTGCCAGTAGGAGGACTAGCGGGTTCCCAGATACGCAGTATTTT.

This chain links TRBV28 with TRBJ2-3, with 9 bases that match TRBD1. The germline CDR1 and CDR2 sequences are MDHEN and SYDVKM. J lost 3 bases, V lost 6 bases, and 7 bases had no gene match. The length of the CDR3 is 15 residues. The CDR3 sequence is CASRGPGQGTDTQYF. Written as DNA, the CDR3 is TGTGCCAGCAGGGGACCGGGACAGGGAACAGATACGCAGTATTTT. The full variable domain, rest sourced from reference TRBV28 and TRBJ2-3, is DVKVTQSSRYLVKRTGEKVFLECVQDMDHENMFWYRQDPGLGLRLIYFSYDVKMKEKGDIPEGYSVSREKKERFSLILESASTNQTSMYLCASRGPGQGTDTQYFGPGTRLTVL.

The chain combines TRBV5-1 with TRBJ2-1, with TRBD2 matching 7 bases. The CDR3 sequence is 12 residues long. J was trimmed by 9 bases and V by 4 bases; bases with no gene match: 4. Looked up from germline, CDR1 is SGHRS and CDR2 is YFSETQ. The CDR3 bases are TGCGCCAGCAGCAAGGGACTAATTGAGCAGTTCTTC. It codes for CASSKGLIEQFF.

This chain connects TRBV14 to TRBJ2-5; 10 positions match TRBD2. Germline CDR1 SGHDN, CDR2 FVKESK. Germline trimming cut 2 bases from V and 2 bases from J; bases unmatched to any gene: 8. This CDR3 has 17 amino acids. CDR3 in amino acids: CASSQQKGLASQETQYF. In nucleotides, the CDR3 is TGTGCCAGCAGCCAACAAAAGGGACTAGCGTCTCAAGAGACCCAGTACTTC.

The V call is TRBV28, the J call TRBJ1-5; TRBD1 agrees at 7 bases. The CDR3 runs to 13 residues. V lost 6 bases and J lost 7; bases outside the gene matches: 6. The germline gives CDR1 MDHEN, CDR2 SYDVKM. The CDR3 loop reads CASRRQGRQPQHF. The CDR3 coding sequence is TGTGCCAGCAGAAGACAGGGCCGGCAGCCCCAGCATTTT.

The rearrangement joins TRBV30 to TRBJ2-1; 8 bases match TRBD2. The length of the CDR3 is 17 residues. Germline V gives CDR1 GTSNPN, CDR2 SVGIG (reference sequence). The ends lost 1 base at V and 0 bases at J; junction bases unmatched: 8. The CDR3 sequence: CAWSGLAGRRSYNEQFF. Here the CDR3 DNA reads TGTGCCTGGAGTGGGTTAGCGGGGCGTCGCTCCTACAATGAGCAGTTCTTC.

The V gene is TRBV5-5, the J gene TRBJ1-2; 9 nucleotides align to TRBD1. From germline, CDR1 is SGHKS and CDR2 YYEKEE (reference sequence). Losses at the gene ends were 0 bases for V and 6 bases for J; bases not matched to a gene: 3. This CDR3 comprises 14 residues. CDR3 DNA sequence: TGTGCCAGCAGCTTGGACAGGGGGCGCGATGGCTACACCTTC. Translating it yields CASSLDRGRDGYTF.

The chain has TRBV30 and TRBJ2-1, with D possibly being TRBD1 (6 bases). The V and J ends lost 5 bases and 0 bases respectively, with 17 bases between them. Germline CDR1 GTSNPN, CDR2 SVGIG (reference sequence). There are 16 residues in the CDR3. The CDR3 coding sequence is TGTGCCTGGGGCCTCGGACAGTTTAGCTCCTACAATGAGCAGTTCTTC. This encodes CAWGLGQFSSYNEQFF.

CDR3 sequence (DNA): TGTGCCAGTAGTATCGGTCCGGGGAGGCAAGAGACCCAGTACTTC. Its protein product is CASSIGPGRQETQYF. The V call is TRBV19, the J call TRBJ2-5; D perhaps matches TRBD2 (6 bases). Trimming removed 3 bases at V and 2 bases at J, with 13 bases between. In germline, CDR1 is LNHDA, CDR2 SQIVND (reference sequence). CDR3 length: 15 residues.

This chain uses TRBV19 with TRBJ1-5; 7 bases align to TRBD1. V lost 6 bases, J lost 6 bases, and 11 bases stayed unmatched. Germline-derived CDR1 and CDR2 are LNHDA and SQIVND (reference sequence). This CDR3 comprises 15 residues. In DNA, the CDR3 is TGTGCCAGTAGCCCGTTTGACAGGGTTGCTCAGCCCCAGCATTTT. As protein: CASSPFDRVAQPQHF. The entire variable domain, with the rest obtained from reference TRBV19 and TRBJ1-5, is as follows: DGGITQSPKYLFRKEGQNVTLSCEQNLNHDAMYWYRQDPGQGLRLIYYSQIVNDFQKGDIAEGYSVSREKKESFPLTVTSAQKNPTAFYLCASSPFDRVAQPQHFGDGTRLSIL.

The chain has TRBV3-1 (or the pseudogene TRBV3-2) and TRBJ2-3; TRBD2 aligns across 10 bases. The germline gives CDR1 LGHDT, CDR2 YNNKEL (reference sequence). The CDR3 length is 19 residues. J lost 3 bases, V lost 2 bases, and 14 bases had no gene match. CDR3 amino acids: CASSQIGSGRAGETDTQYF. The CDR3 bases are TGTGCCAGCAGCCAAATAGGAAGCGGGAGGGCTGGGGAGACAGATACGCAGTATTTT.

This chain joins TRBV4-1 and TRBJ2-1; the D is unclear. The germline V gene has CDR1 MGHRA and CDR2 YSYEKL. Deletions cut 4 bases from V and 6 bases from J, with 19 bases between. This CDR3 comprises 16 residues. The CDR3 protein is CASSLFLTSRPNEQFF. CDR3 bases: TGCGCCAGCAGCCTCTTTTTGACAAGTCGTCCCAATGAGCAGTTCTTC.

The V and J genes are TRBV27 and TRBJ2-3; 8 bases align to TRBD2. The CDR3 loop spans 19 amino acids. Germline values: CDR1 MNHEY, CDR2 SMNVEV (reference sequence). V gave up 5 bases and J gave up 0 bases; unmatched junction bases: 16. The CDR3 spells CASSPPGLGTKLSTDTQYF. CDR3 in DNA: TGTGCCAGCAGTCCTCCGGGACTAGGAACTAAACTTAGCACAGATACGCAGTATTTT.

The genes are TRBV11-2 and TRBJ1-2; no definite D call. The CDR3 is 15 amino acids. Germline V gene sequence: CDR1 SGHAT, CDR2 FQNNGV. V was clipped by 1 base and J by 4 bases, with 13 bases between them. The CDR3 region has the DNA TGTGCCAGCAGCTTAGGCTCAGGAGGAGGCTATGGCTACACCTTC. It codes for CASSLGSGGGYGYTF.

The gene calls are TRBV2 and TRBJ2-5; D is possibly TRBD2 (8 bases). Germline-derived CDR1 and CDR2 are SNHLY and FYNNEI. The germline V and J ends were trimmed by 7 bases and 4 bases, with 16 bases remaining between them. The CDR3 has 14 residues. CDR3 bases: TGTGCCAGCACGGGAGGGAACAGGGGAGAGACCCAGTACTTC. Translating it yields CASTGGNRGETQYF.